This T cell receptor (beta chain) was observed in a study of control samples from healthy donors and cancer patients. The data were produced by immunoSEQ multiplex PCR, yet TCRdb's version contains in-frame clones alone and is incomplete. The data show about 160,000 clones, 93% seen once. This clone has more than one count but fewer than ten. Trimming removed 5 bases at V and 3 bases at J, with 15 bases between. This CDR3 contains 15 residues. The germline CDR1 and CDR2 sequences are MNHEY and SVGAGI. The sequenced material came from blood. This TCR was sampled from a woman in her sixties in good health. The chain couples TRBV6-5 to TRBJ2-3; tentative D call: TRBD2 (6 bases). CDR3 loop: CASSLAGMRTDTQYF. The DNA of the CDR3 is TGTGCCAGCAGTCTTGCGGGGATGAGGACAGATACGCAGTATTTT.